Here is one T cell receptor beta chain with its context. The data originate from a study of spatial heterogeneity in lung cancer. Across the whole study: Unique TCR and UMI combinations averaged more than ten appearances each in raw reads.

The presence of a unique molecular identifier marked each TCR cDNA molecule. MiXCR, applied by TCRdb to the 5' RACE reads, yields one record per CDR3 protein. The repertoire holds about 92,000 distinct CDR3 sequences, with about 12% as singletons. The V segment lost 6 bases and the J segment 5 bases; nucleotides outside the gene matches: 12. CDR3 length: 17 residues. This sample's time point: sample taken at primary tumor resection. Unsorted whole RNA samples from tumor, nontumor lung or frozen PBMC were sequenced. The sequencing here drew on PBMCs, taken at surgery. The sequence was obtained from a male donor with early-stage non-small cell lung cancer. The genes are TRBV12-3 or TRBV12-4 and TRBJ2-2, with 10 nucleotides matching TRBD2. CDR3: CASSAETIAGGTGELFF. DNA of the CDR3: TGTGCCAGCAGCGCAGAAACCATAGCGGGAGGTACCGGGGAGCTGTTTTTT.